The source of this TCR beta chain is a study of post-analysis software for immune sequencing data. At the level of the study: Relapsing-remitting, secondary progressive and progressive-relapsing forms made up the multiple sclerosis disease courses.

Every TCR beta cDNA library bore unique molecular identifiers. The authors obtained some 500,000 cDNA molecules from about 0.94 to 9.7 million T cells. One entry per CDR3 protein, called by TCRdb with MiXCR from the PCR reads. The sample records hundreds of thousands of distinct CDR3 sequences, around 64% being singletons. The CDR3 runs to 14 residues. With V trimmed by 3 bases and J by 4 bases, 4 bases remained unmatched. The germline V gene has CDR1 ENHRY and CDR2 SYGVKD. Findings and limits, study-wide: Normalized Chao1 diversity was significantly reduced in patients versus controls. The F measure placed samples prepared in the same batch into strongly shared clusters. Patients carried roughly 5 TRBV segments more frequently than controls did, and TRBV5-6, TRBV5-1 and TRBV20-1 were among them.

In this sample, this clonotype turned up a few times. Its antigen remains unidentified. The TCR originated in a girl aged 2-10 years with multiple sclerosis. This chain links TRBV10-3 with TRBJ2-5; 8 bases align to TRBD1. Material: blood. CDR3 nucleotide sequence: TGTGCCATCAGTGACGACAGGGGAATAGAGACCCAGTACTTC. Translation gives CAISDDRGIETQYF.